Below are 23 T cell receptor beta chains sequenced from a single sample in a study of post-analysis software for immune sequencing data. Overall study findings and caveats: In patients, TRBV5-6, TRBV5-1 and TRBV20-1 belonged to five or six TRBV segments found more frequently than in controls.

Their antigen targets remain unknown. The TCR beta cDNA libraries contained unique molecular identifiers. TCRdb processed the PCR reads anew with MiXCR; each CDR3 protein has one entry. This sample has about 770,000 distinct CDR3 sequences, with more than 45% found just once. What was sequenced was blood. These receptor sequences come from a girl aged 5-17 years with multiple sclerosis.

This clonotype was recorded a few times. This sequence joins TRBV20-1 and TRBJ1-2; TRBD1 matches at 7 bases. There are 18 residues in the CDR3. The V and J ends lost 3 bases and 4 bases, in that order; junction bases with no gene match: 20. Germline V gives CDR1 DFQATT, CDR2 SNEGSKA (reference sequence). In DNA, the CDR3 is TGCAGTGCTAGCTCATCGAGCAGGGGGTTTACGCTGCTCTATGGCTACACCTTC. Its translation is CSASSSSRGFTLLYGYTF.

This clonotype was observed a few times. The chain recombines TRBV7-2 with TRBJ2-7; 10 nucleotides line up with TRBD2. CDR3 length equals 15 residues. Germline CDR1 is SGHTA and CDR2 is FQGNSA. The J segment lost 5 bases and the V segment lost 3 bases, leaving 7 bases of the junction unmatched. CDR3 region: CASSLRAGGVHEQYF. In nucleotides, the CDR3 is TGTGCCAGCAGCTTGCGAGCGGGAGGGGTTCACGAGCAGTACTTC.

This clonotype has more than one count but fewer than ten. The V gene is TRBV7-2, the J gene TRBJ2-3; D is undetermined. CDR3 size: 13 residues. The V and J ends lost 7 bases and 1 base respectively, with 9 bases between them. CDR1 and CDR2 from the germline V gene are SGHTA and FQGNSA. The CDR3 coding sequence is TGTGCCAGCACCCCTGGTGGCACAGATACGCAGTATTTT. It encodes CASTPGGTDTQYF.

This rearrangement joins TRBV19 to TRBJ1-2; 11 bases line up with TRBD1. This CDR3 comprises 14 residues. The germline gives CDR1 LNHDA, CDR2 SQIVND (reference sequence). V trimming: 10 bases; J trimming: 7 bases; junction bases outside the gene matches: 11. The CDR3 DNA reads as TGTGCCACCACGGACAGGGGGCCCCATCCTGGCTACACCTTC. Its translation: CATTDRGPHPGYTF.

As concerns this clonotype: Likely a read error: the CDR3 ends without its conserved phenylalanine or tryptophan. This chain joins TRBV7-9 and TRBJ2-3; the match to TRBD1 covers 8 bases. The junction had 12 bases not matched to a gene; V was cut back by 4 bases and J by 3 bases. Germline V gene data show CDR1 as SEHNR and CDR2 as FQNEAQ (reference sequence). The CDR3 spans 17 residues. The DNA for the CDR3 is TGTGCCAGCAGCTCCCATAAAAAGACAGGGGATACAGATACGCAGTATTCT. It encodes CASSSHKKTGDTDTQYS.

J is TRBJ2-7 and V is TRBV20-1; D gene uncertain. Germline V gives CDR1 DFQATT, CDR2 SNEGSKA (reference sequence). The CDR3 runs 12 residues. The ends were cut back, 8 bases at V and 2 bases at J, with 13 bases in the middle. The CDR3: CSPWAGAYEQYF. In nucleotides, the CDR3 is TGCAGTCCGTGGGCAGGAGCCTACGAGCAGTACTTC.

This clonotype occurred a few times. The CDR3 nucleotides read TGTGCCAGCAGTTTAACTTCGGGGCTCAGCACAGATACGCAGTATTTT. It is translated as CASSLTSGLSTDTQYF. The chain couples TRBV27 to TRBJ2-3; D tentatively fits TRBD1 or TRBD2 (5 bases each). The germline V gene has CDR1 MNHEY and CDR2 SMNVEV (reference sequence). V dropped 2 bases and J dropped 0 bases, with 12 bases sitting between them. The CDR3 length is 16 residues.

The CDR3 here is CAISRTNLGLAGDGEQFF. The CDR3 region has the DNA TGTGCCATCAGTCGCACTAACCTGGGACTAGCGGGAGATGGTGAGCAGTTCTTC. The V call is TRBV10-3, the J call TRBJ2-1, with 14 nucleotides matching TRBD2. CDR3 size: 18 residues. CDR1 is ENHRY and CDR2 is SYGVKD in the germline V gene. J was trimmed by 9 bases and V by 5 bases; bases with no gene match: 15.

This clonotype has a handful of counts. The V call is TRBV7-3, the J call TRBJ2-7, with 8 positions matching TRBD1. The germline V gene encodes CDR1 SGHTA and CDR2 FQGTGA. CDR3 length: 14 residues. The V segment lost 0 bases and the J segment 3 bases; nucleotides outside the gene matches: 1. The CDR3 DNA sequence: TGTGCCAGCAGCTTAACAGGACAGGGCTACGAGCAGTACTTC. This encodes CASSLTGQGYEQYF.

J is TRBJ2-7 and V is TRBV20-1; 9 positions agree with TRBD1. J gave up 3 bases and V 0 bases, and 3 bases lay outside the gene matches. In germline, CDR1 is DFQATT, CDR2 SNEGSKA (reference sequence). The CDR3 runs 14 residues. Written as DNA, the CDR3 is TGCAGTGCTAGAGATCCGGGACAGGGCTACGAGCAGTACTTC. Protein sequence: CSARDPGQGYEQYF.

This clonotype was detected a few times. CDR3 protein: CASTLGQGIGDTQYF. In DNA, the CDR3 is TGTGCCAGCACTCTAGGACAGGGAATCGGAGATACGCAGTATTTT. The J gene is TRBJ2-3, the V gene TRBV28; 8 positions match TRBD1. CDR1 is MDHEN and CDR2 is SYDVKM in the germline V gene. The junction had 11 bases not matched to a gene; V was cut back by 7 bases and J by 5 bases. This CDR3 has 15 residues.

The chain uses TRBV20-1 and TRBJ2-7; weak D call: TRBD2 (6 bases). The CDR3 is made up of 13 amino acids. CDR1 is DFQATT, CDR2 SNEGSKA, per germline (reference sequence). V was clipped by 5 bases and J by 4 bases, with 15 bases between them. The CDR3 here is CSAAPRSGYEQYF. The CDR3 DNA reads TGCAGTGCTGCTCCGAGGAGCGGGTACGAGCAGTACTTC.

V and J are TRBV7-3 and TRBJ2-1, with 8 bases lining up with TRBD2. This CDR3 has 14 residues. CDR1 SGHTA and CDR2 FQGTGA come from the germline V gene. Losses at the gene ends were 4 bases for V and 6 bases for J; bases not matched to a gene: 5. Written as DNA, the CDR3 is TGTGCCAGCAGCTCCGCCGGGACTAGCAATGAGCAGTTCTTC. Translating gives CASSSAGTSNEQFF.

The DNA of the CDR3 is TGTGCCAGCAGTGCCTCGGAATCTTATGGCTACACCTTC. This encodes CASSASESYGYTF. This sequence joins TRBV2 and TRBJ1-2; no firm D call. The CDR3 is 13 amino acids. CDR1 and CDR2 (germline): SNHLY, FYNNEI. V was clipped by 4 bases and J by 5 bases, with 11 bases between them. Using reference TRBV2 and TRBJ1-2 for the parts outside the CDR3, the full variable domain is EPEVTQTPSHQVTQMGQEVILRCVPISNHLYFYWYRQILGQKVEFLVSFYNNEISEKSEIFDDQFSVERPDGSNFTLKIRSTKLEDSAMYFCASSASESYGYTFGSGTRLTVV.

This clonotype appeared once. The chain couples TRBV20-1 to TRBJ1-1, with 7 positions matching TRBD1. Looked up from germline, CDR1 is DFQATT and CDR2 is SNEGSKA (reference sequence). CDR3 length: 14 residues. The V segment lost 6 bases and the J segment 2 bases; nucleotides outside the gene matches: 9. The CDR3: CSARQGQSNTEAFF. The CDR3 DNA reads as TGCAGTGCCCGTCAGGGACAGTCAAACACTGAAGCTTTCTTT.

For this clonotype: One junction end disagrees with the germline gene, perhaps due to a read error. The chain uses TRBV7-6 and TRBJ2-7, with a possible D match to TRBD1 (5 bases). Per the germline V gene, CDR1 is SGHVS and CDR2 is FNYEAQ. This CDR3 spans 13 amino acids. This CDR3 is CAGSLGHSYEQYF. The CDR3 nucleotides read TGTGCCGGCAGCTTAGGACACTCCTACGAGCAGTACTTC.

The V call is TRBV20-1, the J call TRBJ2-1, with D uncertain. CDR3 length: 13 amino acids. The V end was cut by 1 base, the J end by 3 bases, with 7 bases between. CDR1 is DFQATT and CDR2 is SNEGSKA in the germline V gene (reference sequence). CDR3 loop: CSARVLNYNEQFF. DNA for the CDR3: TGCAGTGCTAGAGTACTAAACTACAATGAGCAGTTCTTC.

This clonotype was counted at least ten times. The chain is built from TRBV4-1 and TRBJ1-2; the D is unclear. Germline V gene lookup returns CDR1 MGHRA and CDR2 YSYEKL. The V end lost 1 base, the J end lost 4 bases, and 13 bases lay between the germline ends. The CDR3 runs 15 residues. CDR3 residues: CASSQGSLPSYGYTF. The DNA of the CDR3 is TGCGCCAGCAGCCAAGGGTCCCTCCCCTCCTATGGCTACACCTTC.

CDR3 nucleotide sequence: TGCAGTGCTAGAGATCGGGCGGGAATCTACGAGCAGTACTTC. This codes for CSARDRAGIYEQYF. This chain uses TRBV20-1 with TRBJ2-4; possible D gene TRBD2, 6 bases. The end of the DNA fits TRBJ2-7 better, so the J call may be wrong. CDR1 is DFQATT, CDR2 SNEGSKA, per germline (reference sequence). This CDR3 contains 14 residues.

The rearrangement links TRBV9 to TRBJ2-5; a possible D gene is TRBD1 (5 bases). V dropped 0 bases and J dropped 2 bases, with 11 bases sitting between them. From germline, CDR1 is SGDLS and CDR2 YYNGEE. This CDR3 comprises 15 residues. The CDR3 region is CASSVVSGLQETQYF. In nucleotides, the CDR3 is TGTGCCAGCAGCGTAGTGTCAGGGTTACAAGAGACCCAGTACTTC.

V and J are TRBV20-1 and TRBJ2-7; 7 bases line up with TRBD2. The DNA matches TRBJ2-4 better at its end, which makes the J call doubtful. CDR1 is DFQATT and CDR2 is SNEGSKA in the germline V gene (reference sequence). The CDR3 has 13 amino acids. The CDR3 DNA reads TGCAGCGAAAAGCGGGACGACGGAAACATTCAGTACTTC. This gives the protein CSEKRDDGNIQYF.

This clonotype was detected only once. The rearrangement uses TRBV20-1 and TRBJ2-5, with 9 bases lining up with TRBD2. The junction had 6 bases not matched to a gene; V was cut back by 5 bases and J by 2 bases. The CDR3 loop spans 14 amino acids. The germline V gene has CDR1 DFQATT and CDR2 SNEGSKA (reference sequence). In nucleotides, the CDR3 is TGCAGTGCTTTCCGACTAGCGGAACAAGAGACCCAGTACTTC. Encoded protein: CSAFRLAEQETQYF.

V gene TRBV6-5 combines with J gene TRBJ2-1, with 11 bases matching TRBD2. The length of the CDR3 is 15 residues. V lost 6 bases, J lost 8 bases, and 9 bases stayed unmatched. Germline-derived CDR1 and CDR2 are MNHEY and SVGAGI. The CDR3 loop reads CASSSSGRAGHEQFF. CDR3 DNA sequence: TGTGCCAGCAGCAGTAGCGGGAGGGCCGGGCATGAGCAGTTCTTC.